This T cell receptor (beta chain) was sequenced during a study of neoadjuvant anti-PD-1 for oral cavity cancer. Overall study context: Patients without progression got a fourth dose around day 43.

The CDR3 covers 16 residues. Per germline, CDR1 GTSNPN and CDR2 SVGIG (reference sequence). The V end was cut by 2 bases, the J end by 7 bases, with 21 bases between. The protocol was immunoSEQ multiplex PCR, while the TCRdb copy is restricted to in-frame clones and leaves out a portion. The sample shows 65,000 to 95,000 clones, 84% of them seen only once. Worth noting for this clone: Its matching antigen is unknown.

These oral cavity squamous cell carcinomas were HPV-negative and locally advanced. General study results and limits: With three patients per group, TCR findings need larger cohorts. Higher pretreatment blood Treg/Th17 ratios correlated with higher pretreatment blood and lower post-treatment tumor TCRbeta clonality.

The V and J genes are TRBV30 and TRBJ1-5; D ambiguous. This sequence originates from a person between 40 and 79 years old with oral cavity squamous cell carcinoma. Sequenced material: PBMCs, taken before nivolumab (anti-PD-1) treatment. CDR3 protein: CAWSHGGGGLGQPQHF. CDR3 DNA sequence: TGTGCCTGGAGTCATGGAGGTGGTGGGCTGGGCCAGCCCCAGCATTTT.